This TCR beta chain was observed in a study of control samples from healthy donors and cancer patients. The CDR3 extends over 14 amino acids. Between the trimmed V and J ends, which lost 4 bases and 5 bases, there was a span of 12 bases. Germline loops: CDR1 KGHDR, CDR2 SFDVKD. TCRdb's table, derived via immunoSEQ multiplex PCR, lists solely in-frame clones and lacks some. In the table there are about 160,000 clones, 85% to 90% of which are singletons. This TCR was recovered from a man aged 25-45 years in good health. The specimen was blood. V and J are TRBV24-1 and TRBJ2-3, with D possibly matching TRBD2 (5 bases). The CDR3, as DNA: TGTGCCACCAGTGACCCTGGACTGAAAGATACGCAGTATTTT. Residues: CATSDPGLKDTQYF.